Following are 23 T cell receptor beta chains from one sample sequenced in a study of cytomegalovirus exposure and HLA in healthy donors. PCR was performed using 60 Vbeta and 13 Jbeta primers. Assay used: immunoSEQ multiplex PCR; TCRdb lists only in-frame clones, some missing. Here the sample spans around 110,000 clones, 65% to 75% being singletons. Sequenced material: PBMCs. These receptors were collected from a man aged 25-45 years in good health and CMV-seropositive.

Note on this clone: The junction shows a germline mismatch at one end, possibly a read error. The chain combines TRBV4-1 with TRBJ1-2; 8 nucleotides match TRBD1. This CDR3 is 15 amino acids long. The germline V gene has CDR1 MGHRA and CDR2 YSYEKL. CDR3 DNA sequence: TGCGCCAGCAGCTGGCGGACAGGGAATGTTGGAGGCTACCCCTTC. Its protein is CASSWRTGNVGGYPF.

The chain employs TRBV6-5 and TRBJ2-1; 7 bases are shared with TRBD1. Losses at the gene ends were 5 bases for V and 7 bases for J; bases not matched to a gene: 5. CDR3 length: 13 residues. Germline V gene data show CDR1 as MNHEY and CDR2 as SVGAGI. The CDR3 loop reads CASSTGQPNEQFF. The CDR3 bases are TGTGCCAGCAGTACGGGACAGCCGAATGAGCAGTTCTTC.

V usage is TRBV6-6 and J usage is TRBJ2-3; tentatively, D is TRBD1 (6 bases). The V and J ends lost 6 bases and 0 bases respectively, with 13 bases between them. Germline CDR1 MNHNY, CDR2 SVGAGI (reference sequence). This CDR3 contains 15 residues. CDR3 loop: CASRDMTGSTDTQYF. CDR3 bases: TGTGCCAGCAGAGATATGACAGGTAGCACAGATACGCAGTATTTT.

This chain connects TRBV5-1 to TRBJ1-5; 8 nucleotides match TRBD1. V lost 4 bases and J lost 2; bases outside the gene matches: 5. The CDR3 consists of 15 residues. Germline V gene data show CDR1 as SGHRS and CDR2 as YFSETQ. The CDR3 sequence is CASSPGQGGNQPQHF. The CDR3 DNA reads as TGCGCCAGCAGCCCTGGACAGGGAGGCAATCAGCCCCAGCATTTT.

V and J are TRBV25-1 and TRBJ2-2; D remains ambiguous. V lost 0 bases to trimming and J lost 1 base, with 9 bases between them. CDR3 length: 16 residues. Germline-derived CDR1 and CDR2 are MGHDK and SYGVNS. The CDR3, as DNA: TGTGCCAGCAGTGAATATGGGCCTGGGAACACCGGGGAGCTGTTTTTT. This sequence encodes CASSEYGPGNTGELFF.

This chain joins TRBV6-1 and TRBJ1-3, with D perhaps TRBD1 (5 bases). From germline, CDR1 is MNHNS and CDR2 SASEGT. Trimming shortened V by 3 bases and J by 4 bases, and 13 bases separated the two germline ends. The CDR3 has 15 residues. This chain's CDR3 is CASSDSGGTGNTIYF. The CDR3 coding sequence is TGTGCCAGCAGTGATAGTGGGGGGACCGGAAACACCATATATTTT.

CDR3 DNA: TGTGCCAGCAGCTTACAACTAGCCATGGGCACCGGGGAGCTGTTTTTT. It yields the protein CASSLQLAMGTGELFF. This chain links TRBV7-2 with TRBJ2-2, with a weak D call TRBD2 (6 bases). V lost 2 bases and J 4 bases, leaving 14 bases between the germline ends. The CDR3 totals 16 residues. Germline V gene data show CDR1 as SGHTA and CDR2 as FQGNSA.

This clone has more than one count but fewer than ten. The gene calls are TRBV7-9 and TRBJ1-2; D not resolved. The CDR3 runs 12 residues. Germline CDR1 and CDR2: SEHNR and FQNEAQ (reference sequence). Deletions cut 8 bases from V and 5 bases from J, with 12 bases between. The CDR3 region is CASDQVQYGYTF. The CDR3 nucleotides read TGTGCCAGCGACCAGGTCCAGTATGGCTACACCTTC.

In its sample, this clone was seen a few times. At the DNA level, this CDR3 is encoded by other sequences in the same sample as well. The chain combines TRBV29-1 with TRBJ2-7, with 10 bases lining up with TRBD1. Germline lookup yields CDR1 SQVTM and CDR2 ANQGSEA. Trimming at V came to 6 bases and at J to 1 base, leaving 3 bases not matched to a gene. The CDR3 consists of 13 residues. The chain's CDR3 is CSVGTGESYEQYF. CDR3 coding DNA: TGCAGCGTGGGGACAGGGGAATCCTACGAGCAGTACTTC.

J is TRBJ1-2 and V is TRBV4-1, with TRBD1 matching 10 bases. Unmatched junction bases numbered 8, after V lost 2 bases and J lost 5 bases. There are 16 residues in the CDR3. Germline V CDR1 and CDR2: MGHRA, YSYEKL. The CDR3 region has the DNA TGCGCCAGCAGCCAAATCGAGGGGACAGGGGATTATGGCTACACCTTC. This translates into CASSQIEGTGDYGYTF.

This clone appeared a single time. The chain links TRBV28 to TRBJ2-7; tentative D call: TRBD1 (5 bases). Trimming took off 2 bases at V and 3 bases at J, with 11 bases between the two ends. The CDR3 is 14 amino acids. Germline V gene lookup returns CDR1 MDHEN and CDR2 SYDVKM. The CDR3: CASSLQGSYYEQYF. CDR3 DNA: TGTGCCAGCAGTTTACAGGGATCTTACTACGAGCAGTACTTC.

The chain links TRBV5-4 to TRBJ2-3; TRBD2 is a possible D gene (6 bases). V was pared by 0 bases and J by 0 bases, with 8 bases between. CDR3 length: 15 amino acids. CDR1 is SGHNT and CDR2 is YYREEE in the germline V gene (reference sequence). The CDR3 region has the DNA TGTGCCAGCAGCTTGGCCGGGACTAGCACAGATACGCAGTATTTT. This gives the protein CASSLAGTSTDTQYF.

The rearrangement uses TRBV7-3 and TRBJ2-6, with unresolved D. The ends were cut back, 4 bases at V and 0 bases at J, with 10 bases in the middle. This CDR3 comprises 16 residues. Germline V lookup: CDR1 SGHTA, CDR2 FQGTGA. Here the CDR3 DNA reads TGTGCCAGCAGCTCTCGACGGAGCTCTGGGGCCAACGTCCTGACTTTC. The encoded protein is CASSSRRSSGANVLTF.

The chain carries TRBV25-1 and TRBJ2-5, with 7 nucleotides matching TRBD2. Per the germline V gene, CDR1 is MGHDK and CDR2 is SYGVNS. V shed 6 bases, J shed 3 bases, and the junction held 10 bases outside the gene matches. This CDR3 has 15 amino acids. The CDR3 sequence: CASSSTLADKETQYF. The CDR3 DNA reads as TGTGCCAGCAGCTCTACCCTAGCGGATAAAGAGACCCAGTACTTC.

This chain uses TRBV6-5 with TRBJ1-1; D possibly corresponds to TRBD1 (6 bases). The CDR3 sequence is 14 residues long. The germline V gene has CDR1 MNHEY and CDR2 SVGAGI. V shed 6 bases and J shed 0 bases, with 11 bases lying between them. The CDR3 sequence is CASRPDSMNTEAFF. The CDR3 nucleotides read TGTGCCAGCAGACCGGACAGCATGAACACTGAAGCTTTCTTT.

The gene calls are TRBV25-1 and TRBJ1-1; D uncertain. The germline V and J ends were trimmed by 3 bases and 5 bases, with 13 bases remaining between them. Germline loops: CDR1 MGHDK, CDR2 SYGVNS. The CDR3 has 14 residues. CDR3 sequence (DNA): TGTGCCAGCAGTGAGGAGGTAGGACTAACTGAAGCTTTCTTT. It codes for CASSEEVGLTEAFF.

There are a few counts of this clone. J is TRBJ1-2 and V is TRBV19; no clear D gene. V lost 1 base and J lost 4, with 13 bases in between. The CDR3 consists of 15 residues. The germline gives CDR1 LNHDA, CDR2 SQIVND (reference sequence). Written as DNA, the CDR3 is TGTGCCAGTAGTATAGCCCACAGAATGGCCTATGGCTACACCTTC. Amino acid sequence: CASSIAHRMAYGYTF.

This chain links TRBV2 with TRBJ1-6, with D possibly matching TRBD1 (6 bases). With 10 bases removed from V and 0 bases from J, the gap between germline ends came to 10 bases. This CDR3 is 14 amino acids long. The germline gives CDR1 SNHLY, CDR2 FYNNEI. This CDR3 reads CATQGPSYNSPLHF. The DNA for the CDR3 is TGTGCCACCCAGGGGCCCTCCTATAATTCACCCCTCCACTTT. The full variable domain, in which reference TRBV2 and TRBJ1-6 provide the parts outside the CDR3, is EPEVTQTPSHQVTQMGQEVILRCVPISNHLYFYWYRQILGQKVEFLVSFYNNEISEKSEIFDDQFSVERPDGSNFTLKIRSTKLEDSAMYFCATQGPSYNSPLHFGNGTRLTVT.

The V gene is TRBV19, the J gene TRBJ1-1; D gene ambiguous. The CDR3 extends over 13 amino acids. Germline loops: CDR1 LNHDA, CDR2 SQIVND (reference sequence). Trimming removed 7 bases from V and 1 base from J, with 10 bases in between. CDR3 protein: CASKYSSNTEAFF. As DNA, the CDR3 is TGTGCCAGTAAGTACAGTTCGAACACTGAAGCTTTCTTT.

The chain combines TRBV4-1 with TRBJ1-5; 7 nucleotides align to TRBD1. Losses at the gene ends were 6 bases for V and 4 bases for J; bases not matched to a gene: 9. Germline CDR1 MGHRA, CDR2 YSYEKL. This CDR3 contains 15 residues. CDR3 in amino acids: CASSDDRVSNQPQHF. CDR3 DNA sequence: TGCGCCAGCAGTGACGACAGGGTGTCAAATCAGCCCCAGCATTTT.

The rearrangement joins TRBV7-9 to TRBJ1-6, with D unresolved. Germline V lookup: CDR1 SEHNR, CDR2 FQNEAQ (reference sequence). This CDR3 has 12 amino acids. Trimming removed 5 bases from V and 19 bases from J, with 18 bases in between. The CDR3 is CASSLAGSEYHF. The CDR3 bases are TGTGCCAGCAGCCTCGCCGGGAGCGAGTATCACTTT. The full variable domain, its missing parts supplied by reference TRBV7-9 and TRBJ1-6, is DTGVSQNPRHKITKRGQNVTFRCDPISEHNRLYWYRQTLGQGPEFLTYFQNEAQLEKSRLLSDRFSAERPKGSFSTLEIQRTEQGDSAMYLCASSLAGSEYHFGNGTRLTVT.

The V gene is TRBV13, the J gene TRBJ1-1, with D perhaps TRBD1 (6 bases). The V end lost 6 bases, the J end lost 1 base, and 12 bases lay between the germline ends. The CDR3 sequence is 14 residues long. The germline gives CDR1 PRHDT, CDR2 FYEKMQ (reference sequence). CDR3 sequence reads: CASSQRGSNTEAFF. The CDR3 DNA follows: TGTGCCAGCAGTCAAAGGGGGTCGAACACTGAAGCTTTCTTT.

CDR3 loop: CASSYSADFYEQYF. The CDR3 region has the DNA TGTGCCAGCAGTTACTCCGCAGACTTCTACGAGCAGTACTTC. V gene TRBV6-6 combines with J gene TRBJ2-7; unclear D gene. V lost 0 bases, J lost 3 bases, and 9 bases lay in between. Germline CDR1 and CDR2: MNHNY and SVGAGI (reference sequence). The CDR3 has 14 residues.